This T cell receptor beta chain was identified during a study of blood T cell repertoires in COVID-19. On the study more broadly: COVID-19 samples from acute and convalescent phases originated in the United States, Italy and Spain.

Trimming removed 3 bases at V and 7 bases at J, with 10 bases between. From germline, CDR1 is SEHNR and CDR2 FQNEAQ (reference sequence). The CDR3 is 12 residues long. Original processing methods: It was from reference gene primer amplification that nucleated cell counts were estimated. Sequencing used immunoSEQ multiplex PCR; TCRdb keeps in-frame clones, though not all of them. V and J calls and clone size are as listed in that table; D and trimming were resolved from the DNA. The data show under 500,000 clones, approximately 90% seen once. Sequencing was done on a sample of PBMCs or T cells enriched from blood (not recorded which). The rearrangement joins TRBV7-9 to TRBJ2-7; D unclear. This TCR derives from a woman aged 18-29 years with acute COVID-19. The CDR3 DNA reads TGTGCCAGCAGCTTGCCCCTCGGTGAGCAGTACTTC. It translates to CASSLPLGEQYF.